This TCR beta chain was recovered during a study of T-cell memory formation after mild COVID-19. Comment on this clonotype: Its antigen is undetermined.

Study findings and constraints: Shrinking CD4+ clones resided mostly in CM and EM, and CD8+ ones in EMRA. Pre-infection memory showed some responding clones, and this suggested that cross-reactive memory joined.

One entry per CDR3 protein results from TCRdb running MiXCR on the 5' RACE reads. The table lists roughly 150,000 distinct CDR3 sequences, roughly 15% of them singletons, with roughly 13% in the top ten. The germline CDR1 and CDR2 sequences are WSHSY and SAAADI. Unmatched junction bases numbered 9, after V lost 7 bases and J lost 5 bases. The CDR3 loop spans 16 amino acids. The chain has TRBV10-2 and TRBJ2-5; TRBD2 aligns across 14 bases. The sample taken for sequencing was PBMCs or a T cell subset sorted from them (not recorded which). The TCR originated in an adult woman who had mild COVID-19 (a few samples of this study predate the infection). Cell type and time point are not known. CDR3 protein: CASMGPGLAGDETQYF. The CDR3 DNA reads TGCGCCAGCATGGGGCCGGGACTAGCGGGAGATGAGACCCAGTACTTC.